This record covers a single T cell receptor (beta chain). TCRdb's copy holds only in-frame clones and misses some; the assay was immunoSEQ multiplex PCR. The sample lists approximately 80,000 clones, 80% to 90% seen once, with 0.2% to 0.3% in the top ten. Germline CDR1 and CDR2: LGHNA and YNFKEQ. With 3 bases removed from V and 6 bases from J, the gap between germline ends came to 14 bases. This CDR3 spans 14 amino acids. This record belongs to a study of OX40 agonist ivuxolimab in advanced cancers. This chain joins TRBV4-2 and TRBJ1-2; D may be TRBD1 (5 bases). This sample comprised CD4+ or CD8+ T cells sorted from blood, obtained in a trial of the OX40 agonist ivuxolimab. The receptor was isolated from an adult with an advanced solid tumor such as melanoma, head and neck, liver or kidney cancer. In nucleotides, the CDR3 is TGTGCCAGCAGCCATGGGCAGGGAGGCAATGGCTACACCTTC. It translates to CASSHGQGGNGYTF.